What follows describes a single TCR beta chain. Using immunoSEQ multiplex PCR, the repertoire was profiled, and TCRdb retains in-frame clones only, with some absent. The data hold roughly 200,000 clones, with less than 85% observed a single time. This record comes from a study of blood T cell repertoires in COVID-19. For the study at large: Nucleic acid was either cDNA or gDNA, and it came from T cells, B-cell-depleted T cells, or PBMCs.

In assigning cohorts, the study relied on participant-reported clinical history. The CDR3 is 16 residues long. Germline V gene sequence: CDR1 SGHRS, CDR2 YFSETQ. V was trimmed by 2 bases and J by 2 bases, leaving 13 bases between them. The specimen was PBMCs or T cells enriched from blood (not recorded which). V is TRBV5-1 and J is TRBJ2-2; D is perhaps TRBD1 (5 bases). This receptor was taken from a woman between 55 and 75 years old with acute COVID-19. The CDR3 nucleotides read TGCGCCAGCAGCTTACAAACCACAGGAAACACCGGGGAGCTGTTTTTT. Translating it yields CASSLQTTGNTGELFF.